Below are 27 T cell receptor beta chains sequenced from a single sample in a study of T cells after yellow fever vaccination (dated 2019 in TCRdb). The library was produced with 5' RACE. Sequencer: Illumina HiSeq 2500. Using fastp trimming at Q25 and MiXCR clonotype assembly, TCRdb reanalyzed the public sequencing data and kept in-frame beta chains. Under each unique CDR3 protein, matching rows form one entry showing the most common genes and DNA. This sample comprises tens of thousands of distinct CDR3 sequences, around 3.3% of them detected only once. Roughly 0.97% of the sample is held by the ten biggest clonotypes. Sample treatment or condition, as interpreted from the label and publication: live attenuated yellow fever vaccine strain. The sample in question was PBMCs, either bulk or a sorted T-cell subset (CD4+, CD8+, memory, or dextramer-sorted; not recorded which), obtained roughly seven weeks after the first yellow fever vaccination. The receptors were sampled from a young man who received the YFV17D yellow fever vaccine.

The sample holds many counts of this clonotype. This chain connects TRBV11-2 to TRBJ1-6; TRBD1 might be the D (5 bases). CDR1 is SGHAT, CDR2 FQNNGV, per germline. The CDR3 is 19 residues long. V lost 5 bases to trimming and J lost 0 bases, with 20 bases between them. The CDR3 sequence is CASSPRDSPPSSYNSPLHF. For the CDR3, the DNA is TGTGCCAGCAGCCCACGGGACTCTCCTCCGAGCTCCTATAATTCACCCCTCCACTTT.

There are many counts of this clonotype. The chain has TRBV7-8 and TRBJ1-5, with a possible D match to TRBD1 (6 bases). The CDR3 runs to 14 residues. Trimming took 7 bases from V and 7 from J, leaving 17 bases between them. From germline, CDR1 is SGHVS and CDR2 FQNEAQ. The CDR3 nucleotides read TGTGCCAGCAACCTAGGGGGGGAGAGGCAGCCCCAGCATTTT. Its protein product is CASNLGGERQPQHF.

This clonotype was counted at least ten times. V and J are TRBV21-1 and TRBJ2-4; the tabulated D call, TRBD1, remains unverified against the DNA. TRBV21-1 represents a pseudogene. The CDR3 runs to 17 residues. DNA for the CDR3: TGTGCCAGCAGCAAAGGGAGAGGGGACCTAGCCAAAAACATTCAGTACTTC. Its translation is CASSKGRGDLAKNIQYF.

This clonotype has at least ten counts. The V gene is TRBV5-1, the J gene TRBJ2-7, with unresolved D. V lost 2 bases and J 2 bases, leaving 8 bases between the germline ends. Germline V lookup: CDR1 SGHRS, CDR2 YFSETQ. The CDR3 loop spans 13 amino acids. The CDR3 loop is CASSFGPPYEQYV. CDR3 bases: TGCGCCAGCAGCTTCGGGCCGCCCTACGAGCAGTACGTC.

This clonotype ranks as medium-sized (0.01 to 0.1%). V usage is TRBV11-2 and J usage is TRBJ1-1; perhaps TRBD1 as D (5 bases). With 3 bases removed from V and 7 bases from J, the gap between germline ends came to 12 bases. Per the germline V gene, CDR1 is SGHAT and CDR2 is FQNNGV. This CDR3 has 13 amino acids. The CDR3 nucleotides read TGTGCCAGCAGCTTCAAGGGGCGGGTTGAAGCTTTCTTT. It encodes CASSFKGRVEAFF.

The table lists this clonotype with many counts. The chain has TRBV20-1 and TRBJ1-4, with 7 bases lining up with TRBD1. The trim removed 3 bases at V and 6 bases at J, leaving 4 bases unmatched. Germline assignment: CDR1 DFQATT and CDR2 SNEGSKA (reference sequence). This CDR3 has 13 residues. DNA of the CDR3: TGCAGTGCTAGGGACAGGTGGGATGAAAAACTGTTTTTT. This translates into CSARDRWDEKLFF.

This clonotype appeared many times. The chain employs TRBV24-1 and TRBJ1-1; no definite D call. The germline CDR1 and CDR2 sequences are KGHDR and SFDVKD. The CDR3 length is 12 residues. V lost 3 bases and J 7 bases, leaving 8 bases between the germline ends. The CDR3 is CATSDGLGEAFF. CDR3 nucleotide sequence: TGTGCCACCAGTGATGGTCTAGGTGAAGCTTTCTTT.

This clonotype has ten or more counts. The CDR3 DNA follows: TGTGCCAGCAGCTTTCCCTTGGCGGGACCCATGAACACTGAAGCTTTCTTT. Protein: CASSFPLAGPMNTEAFF. The chain has TRBV7-2 and TRBJ1-1; possible D gene TRBD1, 5 bases. This CDR3 spans 17 amino acids. Per the germline V gene, CDR1 is SGHTA and CDR2 is FQGNSA. The germline V and J ends were trimmed by 3 bases and 0 bases, with 17 bases remaining between them.

In this sample, this clonotype turned up many times. The chain carries TRBV2 and TRBJ1-1; no clear D. The CDR3 covers 12 residues. Germline assignment: CDR1 SNHLY and CDR2 FYNNEI. The V gene lost 4 bases and the J gene lost 1 base, with 4 bases spanning the gap. CDR3 DNA: TGTGCCAGCAGTGTCGAGAACACTGAAGCTTTCTTT. Encoded protein: CASSVENTEAFF.

This clonotype was seen ten or more times. V and J are TRBV2 and TRBJ1-1; D call uncertain. This CDR3 contains 13 residues. V was trimmed by 4 bases and J by 1 base, leaving 7 bases between them. The germline V gene has CDR1 SNHLY and CDR2 FYNNEI. In DNA form, the CDR3 reads TGTGCCAGCAGTGTGGTAGAGAACACTGAAGCTTTCTTT. Amino acid sequence: CASSVVENTEAFF.

By sample share, this clonotype is medium-sized (0.01 to 0.1%). The chain carries TRBV4-1 and TRBJ1-2, with D possibly TRBD1 on 5 matching bases. Germline V gives CDR1 MGHRA, CDR2 YSYEKL. V lost 1 base to trimming and J lost 8 bases, with 14 bases between them. This CDR3 comprises 14 residues. CDR3: CASSQVSGLGGYTF. The DNA for the CDR3 is TGCGCCAGCAGCCAAGTTTCAGGGCTGGGCGGCTACACCTTC.

This clonotype was seen ten or more times. The chain couples TRBV4-2 to TRBJ1-6; possibly TRBD1 for D (6 bases). Per the germline V gene, CDR1 is LGHNA and CDR2 is YNFKEQ. The CDR3 covers 17 residues. V lost 3 bases to trimming and J lost 0 bases, with 12 bases between them. Here the CDR3 DNA reads TGTGCCAGCAGCCAGAATCAGGGGAGCTCCTATAATTCACCCCTCCACTTT. Its protein product is CASSQNQGSSYNSPLHF.

This clonotype was recorded at least ten times. The chain links TRBV27 to TRBJ2-3, with D perhaps TRBD2 (5 bases). V lost 8 bases and J 3 bases, leaving 12 bases between the germline ends. Germline assignment: CDR1 MNHEY and CDR2 SMNVEV (reference sequence). This CDR3 has 13 residues. As DNA, the CDR3 is TGTGCCAGCTCACTAGGAACTACAGATACGCAGTATTTT. This encodes CASSLGTTDTQYF.

By share, this clonotype counts as medium-sized. This chain links TRBV4-3 with TRBJ2-5, with TRBD2 as a possible D gene (5 bases). V was clipped by 2 bases and J by 5 bases, with 21 bases between them. Looked up from germline, CDR1 is LGHNA and CDR2 is YSLEER. The CDR3 runs 17 residues. This CDR3 is CASSQTYGIGGIETQYF. The CDR3 nucleotides read TGCGCCAGCAGCCAAACTTACGGGATCGGCGGAATCGAGACCCAGTACTTC.

This clonotype has ten or more counts. The chain has TRBV4-1 and TRBJ2-3, with D perhaps matching TRBD2 (6 bases). The CDR3 totals 15 residues. With 0 bases removed from V and 1 base from J, the gap between germline ends came to 8 bases. Germline V gives CDR1 MGHRA, CDR2 YSYEKL. CDR3: CASSQEGLRTDTQYF. In DNA form, the CDR3 reads TGCGCCAGCAGCCAAGAGGGACTGCGCACAGATACGCAGTATTTT.

This clonotype showed up many times. The V call is TRBV4-3, the J call TRBJ1-6, with 11 bases identical to TRBD1. V gave up 5 bases and J gave up 10 bases; unmatched junction bases: 10. CDR1 is LGHNA and CDR2 is YSLEER in the germline V gene. There are 16 residues in the CDR3. CDR3 protein: CASSVGTGGYGSPLHF. CDR3 in DNA: TGCGCCAGCAGCGTAGGGACAGGGGGTTACGGCTCACCCCTCCACTTT.

This clonotype was counted many times. The CDR3 nucleotides read TGTGCCAGCAGCCGCCAGGGGGGGGCCTTAAACATTCAGTACTTC. Protein sequence: CASSRQGGALNIQYF. The rearrangement uses TRBV12-3 or TRBV12-4 and TRBJ2-4, with D perhaps TRBD1 or TRBD2 (7 bases each). CDR3 length: 15 residues. Trimming took off 6 bases at V and 6 bases at J, with 18 bases between the two ends.

This clonotype was seen ten or more times. The V gene is TRBV3-1, the J gene TRBJ1-2; a weak D match, TRBD1 (5 bases). Germline CDR1 reads LGHDT; CDR2 reads YNNKEL (reference sequence). The CDR3 is made up of 15 amino acids. V shed 4 bases and J shed 4 bases, with 16 bases lying between them. CDR3: CASSLGTSRPYGYTF. In DNA, the CDR3 is TGTGCCAGCAGCCTGGGGACGTCTCGACCCTATGGCTACACCTTC.

This clonotype was recorded many times. The genes are TRBV5-1 and TRBJ2-1, with D possibly matching TRBD1 (6 bases). CDR3 size: 15 residues. Trimming took 4 bases from V and 6 from J, leaving 17 bases between them. Germline CDR1 and CDR2: SGHRS and YFSETQ. The DNA for the CDR3 is TGCGCCAGCAGCACCGCCCGGACAGAACGCAATGAGCAGTTCTTC. Its translation is CASSTARTERNEQFF.

As regards this clonotype: Given a much more abundant clone one base away, this may be a read error. This chain links TRBV21-1 with TRBJ1-5; the D call in the table, TRBD1, was not verified against the DNA. TRBV21-1 is noted as a pseudogene. CDR3 length: 14 amino acids. The CDR3 spells CAVRQGVGKQPQHF. The CDR3 DNA sequence: TGTGCCGTAAGGCAGGGGGTCGGCAAACAGCCCCAGCATTTT.

This clonotype was counted at least ten times. V gene TRBV15 combines with J gene TRBJ2-1; D gene unclear. The V end lost 0 bases, the J end lost 0 bases, and 9 bases lay between the germline ends. This CDR3 has 16 amino acids. The germline V gene encodes CDR1 LNHNV and CDR2 YYDKDF (reference sequence). CDR3 nucleotide sequence: TGTGCCACCAGCAGAGAAGCAGCGAGCTCCTACAATGAGCAGTTCTTC. Its translation: CATSREAASSYNEQFF.

This clonotype was recorded at least ten times. The V and J genes are TRBV15 and TRBJ2-7; no clear D gene. This CDR3 has 12 residues. Germline lookup yields CDR1 LNHNV and CDR2 YYDKDF (reference sequence). V was pared by 0 bases and J by 5 bases, with 5 bases between. CDR3 bases: TGTGCCACCAGCAGAGATTTTAACGAGCAGTACGTC. This gives the protein CATSRDFNEQYV.

This clonotype was seen ten or more times. The gene calls are TRBV11-3 and TRBJ2-2, with D perhaps being TRBD1 or TRBD2 (6 bases each). V lost 8 bases and J 6 bases, leaving 19 bases between the germline ends. The CDR3 length is 15 residues. Germline V lookup: CDR1 SGHNT, CDR2 YENEEA. This chain's CDR3 is CASQPRRGSPGELFF. CDR3 DNA sequence: TGTGCCAGCCAACCTAGGAGGGGGTCGCCCGGGGAGCTGTTTTTT.

This clonotype was detected many times. The rearrangement links TRBV5-1 to TRBJ2-1, with D possibly matching TRBD1 (5 bases). The germline CDR1 and CDR2 sequences are SGHRS and YFSETQ. This CDR3 has 15 residues. Trimming shortened V by 3 bases and J by 0 bases, and 10 bases separated the two germline ends. CDR3 coding DNA: TGCGCCAGCAGCTGGGCTGACAGCTCCTACAATGAGCAGTTCTTC. Its translation is CASSWADSSYNEQFF. Full variable domain (outside the CDR3, taken from reference TRBV5-1 and TRBJ2-1): KAGVTQTPRYLIKTRGQQVTLSCSPISGHRSVSWYQQTPGQGLQFLFEYFSETQRNKGNFPGRFSGRQFSNSRSEMNVSTLELGDSALYLCASSWADSSYNEQFFGPGTRLTVL.

This clonotype showed up many times. This chain uses TRBV7-2 with TRBJ1-2; TRBD1 matches 11 bases. CDR3 size: 14 residues. Germline assignment: CDR1 SGHTA and CDR2 FQGNSA. The V gene end was trimmed by 6 bases and the J gene end by 8 bases; junction bases not matched to a gene: 8. The CDR3 DNA reads TGTGCCAGCAGTCCGGGGACAGGGGGACGAGGCTACACCTTC. It specifies CASSPGTGGRGYTF.

This clonotype was seen many times. The rearrangement uses TRBV7-2 and TRBJ2-5; TRBD1 matches at 7 bases. CDR1 and CDR2 from the germline V gene are SGHTA and FQGNSA. Trimming cost V 1 base and J 5 bases; bases outside gene matches: 7. The CDR3 contains 15 residues. CDR3 bases: TGTGCCAGCAGCTTAGTTAAGGGGGCGCGTGAGACCCAGTACTTC. Translating gives CASSLVKGARETQYF.

Ten or more counts support this clonotype. This sequence joins TRBV7-2 and TRBJ2-3; the match to TRBD2 covers 9 bases. With V trimmed by 5 bases and J by 1 base, 4 bases remained unmatched. Per germline, CDR1 SGHTA and CDR2 FQGNSA. There are 15 residues in the CDR3. In nucleotides, the CDR3 is TGTGCCAGCAGCAACCAGCGGGGGGGCACAGATACGCAGTATTTT. Its translation is CASSNQRGGTDTQYF.